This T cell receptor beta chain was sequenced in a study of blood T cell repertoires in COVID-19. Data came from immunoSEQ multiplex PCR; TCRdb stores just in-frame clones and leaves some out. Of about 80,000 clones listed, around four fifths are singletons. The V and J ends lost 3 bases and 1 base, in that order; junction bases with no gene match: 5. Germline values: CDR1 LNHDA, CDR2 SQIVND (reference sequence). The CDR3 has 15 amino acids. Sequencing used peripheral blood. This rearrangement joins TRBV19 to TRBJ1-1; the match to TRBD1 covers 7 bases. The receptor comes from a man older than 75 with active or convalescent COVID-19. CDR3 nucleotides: TGTGCCAGTAGTATGACAGGGTTTACGAACACTGAAGCTTTCTTT. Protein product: CASSMTGFTNTEAFF.